This T cell receptor beta chain originates from a study of shared clonotypes between healthy human individuals. As for the study in general: There were three CD4 naive, three CD4 memory, two CD8 naive and one CD8 memory plates per donor.

Repertoires were generated with immunoSEQ multiplex PCR, while TCRdb's copy carries only in-frame clones and drops some. The table has about 2 million clones, approximately 94% seen once. CD45RO-negative CD8 cells positively selected for CCR7 made up the naive population, which excluded terminally differentiated effector memory CD45RA+ cells. The study's findings and limits: Richness estimates generally favored naive over memory subsets. At large depth, rarefaction still showed sorted-subset sequencing to be incomplete.

Details on this clone: Its antigen is unidentified.

Source material: naive CD8+ T cells sorted from blood. The source is a man between 18 and 35 years old in good health.

The CDR3 loop is CASSQGGVDEQFF. For the CDR3, the DNA is TGCGCCAGCAGCCAAGGAGGAGTCGATGAGCAGTTCTTC. V gene TRBV4-3 combines with J gene TRBJ2-1; D call uncertain. Germline loops: CDR1 LGHNA, CDR2 YSLEER. The length of the CDR3 is 13 residues. Trimming removed 1 base at V and 8 bases at J, with 9 bases between.